This is a list of T cell receptor beta chains from one sample in a study of cytomegalovirus exposure and HLA in healthy donors. Libraries were prepared by immunoSEQ multiplex PCR; TCRdb keeps only in-frame clonotypes and omits some of them. The sample has 120,000 or so clones; the top ten hold about 3.5%. Sequencing was done on a sample of PBMCs. The receptors come from a man between 18 and 29 years old in good health and CMV-seronegative. The CDR3 runs from the conserved cysteine through the conserved F or W. D genes are given only for firm matches.

D,J,V,CDR3,DNA
TRBD1,TRBJ2-7,TRBV18,CASSRQGYEQYF,TGTGCCAGCTCACGACAGGGCTACGAGCAGTACTTC
NA,TRBJ2-3,TRBV10-2,CASIGVGDTQYF,TGCGCCAGCATAGGGGTTGGCGATACGCAGTATTTT
NA,TRBJ2-1,TRBV7-9,CASSPGQYNEQFF,TGTGCCAGCAGCCCCGGACAGTACAATGAGCAGTTCTTC
NA,TRBJ2-7,TRBV5-6,CASSLVTADEQYF,TGTGCCAGCAGCTTGGTTACCGCGGACGAGCAGTACTTC
TRBD1,TRBJ2-7,TRBV18,CASSADRVGYEQYF,TGTGCCAGCTCAGCGGACAGGGTGGGCTACGAGCAGTACTTC
NA,TRBJ1-5,TRBV4-1,CASSQGNRVEQPQHF,TGCGCCAGCAGCCAAGGGAACAGGGTGGAGCAGCCCCAGCATTTT
NA,TRBJ1-1,TRBV7-3,CASSPQPRSTEAFF,TGTGCCAGCAGCCCCCAGCCCAGGTCCACTGAAGCTTTCTTT
NA,TRBJ2-1,TRBV5-1,CASSLARKYNEQFF,TGCGCCAGCAGCTTGGCCAGAAAGTACAATGAGCAGTTCTTC
TRBD1,TRBJ1-1,TRBV30,CAWSPPTGFLAFF,TGTGCCTGGAGTCCACCGACAGGGTTTTTGGCTTTCTTT
NA,TRBJ2-7,TRBV30,CAWRTNRDREQYF,TGTGCCTGGAGGACAAACAGGGACCGCGAGCAGTACTTC
TRBD1,TRBJ2-2,TRBV7-8,CASRSDRGISLSGGELFF,TGTGCCAGCAGATCTGACAGGGGGATATCCCTTTCCGGCGGGGAGCTGTTTTTT
NA,TRBJ2-1,TRBV5-1,CASRYDSSSYNEQFF,TGCGCCAGCAGATACGACAGCTCCAGCTACAATGAGCAGTTCTTC
NA,TRBJ2-7,TRBV7-9,CASSLDFTYEQYF,TGTGCCAGCAGCTTGGACTTTACCTACGAGCAGTACTTC
NA,TRBJ1-1,TRBV30,CAWSVPRGKGTEAFF,TGTGCCTGGAGTGTACCAAGGGGAAAGGGGACTGAAGCTTTCTTT
NA,TRBJ2-7,TRBV5-6,CASSRGYEQYF,TGTGCCAGCAGCCGCGGCTACGAGCAGTACTTC
NA,TRBJ2-5,TRBV18,CASSPIVQETQYF,TGTGCCAGCTCACCCATAGTGCAAGAGACCCAGTACTTC
TRBD1,TRBJ2-5,TRBV9,CASSAGTGPSNQYF,TGTGCCAGCAGCGCCGGGACAGGGCCCAGTAACCAGTACTTC
TRBD1,TRBJ1-2,TRBV27,CASRSTGGGGYTF,TGTGCCAGCAGGAGCACAGGGGGCGGAGGCTACACCTTC
NA,TRBJ1-2,TRBV5-1,CASSLVLGDTNYGYTF,TGCGCCAGCAGCTTGGTGTTGGGGGACACAAACTATGGCTACACCTTC
NA,TRBJ2-5,TRBV6-4,CAKQGGSQETQYF,TGTGCCAAGCAGGGGGGCAGCCAAGAGACCCAGTACTTC
TRBD1,TRBJ1-6,TRBV5-8,CASSLGQGSPLHF,TGTGCCAGCAGCTTAGGACAGGGCAGTCCCCTCCACTTT
TRBD1,TRBJ1-1,TRBV9,CASSVVQGVYTEAFF,TGTGCCAGCAGCGTAGTACAGGGGGTATACACTGAAGCTTTCTTT
TRBD1,TRBJ2-2,TRBV19,CASRPRTGGYAGELFF,TGTGCCAGTAGACCTCGCACAGGGGGTTACGCCGGGGAGCTGTTTTTT
NA,TRBJ2-2,TRBV14,CASSQTEAGFAGELFF,TGTGCCAGCAGCCAAACAGAAGCGGGTTTTGCCGGGGAGCTGTTTTTT
NA,TRBJ2-3,TRBV5-1,CAGSLAGWKDTQYF,TGCGCCGGCAGCTTGGCAGGCTGGAAGGATACGCAGTATTTT
NA,TRBJ2-6,TRBV14,CASSRVIEVAAGANVLTF,TGTGCCAGCAGCCGGGTAATAGAGGTTGCCGCTGGGGCCAACGTCCTGACTTTC
NA,TRBJ2-7,TRBV11-2,CASSLNSRGTYEQYF,TGTGCCAGCAGCCTCAACTCGCGGGGTACCTACGAGCAGTACTTC
TRBD2,TRBJ2-1,TRBV14,CASSQDRRGLAGGLSYNEQFF,TGTGCCAGCAGCCAAGATCGTAGAGGACTAGCGGGAGGGTTGTCCTACAATGAGCAGTTCTTC
TRBD1,TRBJ2-7,TRBV11-3,CASSLSGTGDYEQYF,TGTGCCAGCAGTTTATCCGGGACAGGAGACTACGAGCAGTACTTC
NA,TRBJ1-1,TRBV10-1,CASSESGRVEEAFF,TGCGCCAGCAGTGAGTCGGGCAGGGTGGAGGAAGCTTTCTTT
TRBD1,TRBJ1-6,TRBV6-5,CASRDRGEAPLHF,TGTGCCAGCCGGGACAGGGGGGAAGCACCCCTCCACTTT
TRBD1,TRBJ2-1,TRBV10-3,CAISSSGTVKNEQFF,TGTGCCATCAGTTCCTCGGGGACAGTTAAAAATGAGCAGTTCTTC
NA,TRBJ2-7,TRBV28,CASSSVGGADEQYF,TGTGCCAGCAGCTCAGTGGGGGGGGCCGACGAGCAGTACTTC
NA,TRBJ1-3,TRBV5-1,CASRTGETIYF,TGCGCCAGCAGAACCGGGGAAACCATATATTTT
TRBD1,TRBJ2-5,TRBV2,CASSLEGTEGTQYF,TGTGCCAGCAGTTTAGAAGGGACAGAAGGGACCCAGTACTTC